This T cell receptor (beta chain) was identified during a study of T-cell memory formation after mild COVID-19. General study findings and limits: CD4+ clones that contracted lay mainly in CM and EM; CD8+ ones lay in EMRA. Clones that contracted from day 15 to 85 had balanced CD4/CD8; later expanders were CD4+ biased.

Remarks on this clonotype: Its specificity is not known.

TCRdb ran MiXCR on the 5' RACE reads and lists one entry per CDR3 protein. The data contain roughly 86,000 distinct CDR3 sequences, about 14% of them seen just once; the ten biggest clones take up approximately 40%. The sequenced sample consisted of PBMCs or a T cell subset sorted from them (not recorded which). This clonotype was obtained from a man aged 18 to 29 who had mild COVID-19 (a few samples of this study predate the infection). Cell type and time point are not known.

As DNA, the CDR3 is TGTGCCAGCTCTCGAGACAGGGGAAGGCATACGCAGTATTTT. It yields the protein CASSRDRGRHTQYF. The chain uses TRBV18 and TRBJ2-3; 8 bases agree with TRBD1. V was clipped by 6 bases and J by 7 bases; unmatched bases: 9. The germline gives CDR1 KGHSH, CDR2 LQKENI. The CDR3 totals 14 residues.